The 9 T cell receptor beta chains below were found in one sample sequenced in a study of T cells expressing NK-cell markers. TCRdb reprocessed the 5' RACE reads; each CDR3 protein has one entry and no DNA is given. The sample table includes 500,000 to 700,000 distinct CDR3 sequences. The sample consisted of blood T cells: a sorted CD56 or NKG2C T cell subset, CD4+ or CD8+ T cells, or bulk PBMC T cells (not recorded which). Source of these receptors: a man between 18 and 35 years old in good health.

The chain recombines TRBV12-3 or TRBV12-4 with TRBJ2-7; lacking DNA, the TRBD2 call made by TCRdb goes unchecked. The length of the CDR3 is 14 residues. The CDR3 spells CASSRGGPGGEQYF.

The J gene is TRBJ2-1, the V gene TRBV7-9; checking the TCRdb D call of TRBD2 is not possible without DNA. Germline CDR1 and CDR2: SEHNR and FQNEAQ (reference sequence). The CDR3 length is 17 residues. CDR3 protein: CASSSKKRLASDNEQFF.

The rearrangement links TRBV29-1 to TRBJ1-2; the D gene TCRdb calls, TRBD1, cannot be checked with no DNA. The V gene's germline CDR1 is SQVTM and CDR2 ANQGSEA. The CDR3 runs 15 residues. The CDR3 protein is CSVGMGQGFNYGYTF.

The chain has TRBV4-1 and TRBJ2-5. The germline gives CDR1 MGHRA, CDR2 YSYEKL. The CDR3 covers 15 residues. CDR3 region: CASSQEGYMGETQYF.

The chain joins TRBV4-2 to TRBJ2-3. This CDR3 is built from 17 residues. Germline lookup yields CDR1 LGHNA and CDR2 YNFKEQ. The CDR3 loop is CASSQECRDDTTDTQYF.

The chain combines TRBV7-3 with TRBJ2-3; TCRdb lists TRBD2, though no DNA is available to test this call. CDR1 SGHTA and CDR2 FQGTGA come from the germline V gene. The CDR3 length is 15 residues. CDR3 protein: CASSLNGGRADTQYF.

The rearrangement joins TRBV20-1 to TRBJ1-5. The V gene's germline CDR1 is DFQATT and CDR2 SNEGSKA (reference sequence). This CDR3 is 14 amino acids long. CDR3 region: CSAGGAGDNQPQHF.

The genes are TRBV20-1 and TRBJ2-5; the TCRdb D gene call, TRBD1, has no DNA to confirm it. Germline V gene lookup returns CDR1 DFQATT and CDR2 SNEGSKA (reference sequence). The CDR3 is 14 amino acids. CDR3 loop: CSAREEGRGETQYF.

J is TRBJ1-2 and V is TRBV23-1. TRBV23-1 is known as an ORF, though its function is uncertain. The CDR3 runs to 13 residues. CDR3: CASISRQLYGYTF.